Listed below are T cell receptor beta chains from one sample, sequenced in a study of T cell changes during pregnancy in multiple sclerosis. The table came from immunoSEQ multiplex PCR; TCRdb's copy has only in-frame clones and leaves some out. The data contain 100,000 or so clones, approximately 94% of them seen just once; the ten biggest clones take up about 0.95%. Specimen: peripheral blood, collected after pregnancy. The receptors stem from a female donor with multiple sclerosis, enrolled in a pregnancy study. Each CDR3 is given with its conserved first and last residue. D genes are given only for firm matches. For some rows the clone size is stated as once, few or many, or as a class when expanded; others skip it.

clone size | J gene | D gene | V gene | CDR3 DNA | CDR3 protein
- | TRBJ1-1 | TRBD1 | TRBV28 | TGTGCCAGCAGTAACACCGTCCTCGGACAGGGGAACACTGAAGCTTTCTTT | CASSNTVLGQGNTEAFF
- | TRBJ2-5 | - | TRBV7-2 | TGTGCCAGCAGGGTTTTCCGGGACATTTCCGGGACCCAGTACTTC | CASRVFRDISGTQYF
- | TRBJ1-1 | TRBD1 | TRBV5-1 | TGCGCCAGCAGCTTCGGACAGGGGAACACTGAAGCTTTCTTT | CASSFGQGNTEAFF
- | TRBJ1-2 | - | TRBV10-1 | TGCGCCAGCAGTGACCGGCTCGGGGGCTACACCTTC | CASSDRLGGYTF
- | TRBJ2-5 | TRBD2 | TRBV7-2 | TGTGCCAGCAGCTTAGGGGGACTAGCGGGATTTGGAGAGACCCAGTACTTC | CASSLGGLAGFGETQYF
- | TRBJ2-3 | TRBD2 | TRBV7-2 | TGTGCCAGCAGCTTAGATGAGAGGCTAGCGGGAGGGCGGACAGATACGCAGTATTTT | CASSLDERLAGGRTDTQYF
- | TRBJ1-2 | TRBD1 | TRBV19 | TGTGCCAGTAGCCGGGACAGGGGGCTCAACTATGGCTACACCTTC | CASSRDRGLNYGYTF
- | TRBJ1-2 | - | TRBV27 | TGTGCCAGCAGAAGCTCAGGAGGGCGCGGCTACACCTTC | CASRSSGGRGYTF
- | TRBJ1-4 | TRBD1 | TRBV14 | TGTGCCAGCACCCGGGACAGGGCTAATGAAAAACTGTTTTTT | CASTRDRANEKLFF
- | TRBJ2-1 | - | TRBV27 | TGTGCCAGCAGTTACCCGGGAAAAGCATACAATGAGCAGTTCTTC | CASSYPGKAYNEQFF
- | TRBJ1-1 | - | TRBV4-2 | TGTGCCAGCAGCCAAGTTGGGGGGGGTACTGAAGCTTTCTTT | CASSQVGGGTEAFF
- | TRBJ1-2 | TRBD1 | TRBV4-1 | TGCGCCAGCAGCCCGACCGGGACAGGGGGCCTTAGCTATGGCTACACCTTC | CASSPTGTGGLSYGYTF
- | TRBJ2-4 | TRBD1 | TRBV6-1 | TGTGCCAGCAGTGATCTGTCGAACAGGGGGAAGGGGGCCAAAAACATTCAGTACTTC | CASSDLSNRGKGAKNIQYF
- | TRBJ2-2 | TRBD2 | TRBV27 | TGTGCCAGCCTACCCAGTCGGGAGGCGGACACCGGGGAGCTGTTTTTT | CASLPSREADTGELFF
- | TRBJ2-1 | TRBD1 | TRBV7-2 | TGTGCCAGCAGCTTAACACCATTGACAGGGGGCAATGAGCAGTTCTTC | CASSLTPLTGGNEQFF
- | TRBJ1-1 | - | TRBV5-4 | TGTGCCAGCCAGACAAACACTGAAGCTTTCTTT | CASQTNTEAFF
- | TRBJ2-1 | TRBD1 | TRBV9 | TGTGCCAGCAGCGTAGATACAGGGGGTGCGAATGAGCAGTTCTTC | CASSVDTGGANEQFF
- | TRBJ2-5 | TRBD1 | TRBV6-1 | TGTGCCAGCAGCGTAGTAGGGACAGGGTTGGAGACCCAGTACTTC | CASSVVGTGLETQYF
- | TRBJ2-1 | - | TRBV7-9 | TGTGCCAGCTTGGGAGCTTTTCACAATGAGCAGTTCTTC | CASLGAFHNEQFF
- | TRBJ2-1 | TRBD2 | TRBV19 | TGTGCCAGTAGTATACGGAGCGGGAGGGCCTACAATGAGCAGTTCTTC | CASSIRSGRAYNEQFF
- | TRBJ2-5 | TRBD1 | TRBV5-4 | TGTGCCAGCAGCTGGGGACAGGGGAAGGAGACCCAGTACTTC | CASSWGQGKETQYF
few | TRBJ2-1 | TRBD2 | TRBV7-3 | TGTGCCAGCAGCTTATCTTCGGGGGGGGCCAATGAGCAGTTCTTC | CASSLSSGGANEQFF
- | TRBJ1-1 | - | TRBV28 | TGTGCCAGCAGTTTACAGGGCCGTTACACTGAAGCTTTCTTT | CASSLQGRYTEAFF